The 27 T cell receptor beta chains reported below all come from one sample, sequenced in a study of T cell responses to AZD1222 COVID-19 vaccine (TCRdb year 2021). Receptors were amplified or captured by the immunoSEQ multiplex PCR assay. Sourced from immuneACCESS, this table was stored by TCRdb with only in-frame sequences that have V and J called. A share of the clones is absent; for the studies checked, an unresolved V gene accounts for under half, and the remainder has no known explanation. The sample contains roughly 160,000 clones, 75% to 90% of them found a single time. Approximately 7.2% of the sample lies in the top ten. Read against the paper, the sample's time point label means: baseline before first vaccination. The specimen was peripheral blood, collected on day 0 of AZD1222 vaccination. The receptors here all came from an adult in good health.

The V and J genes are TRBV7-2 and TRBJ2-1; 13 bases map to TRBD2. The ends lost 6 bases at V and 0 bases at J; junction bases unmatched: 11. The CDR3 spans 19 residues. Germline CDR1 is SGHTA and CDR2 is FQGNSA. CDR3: CASSWQSGLAGSSYNEQFF. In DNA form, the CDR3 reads TGTGCCAGCAGTTGGCAATCGGGACTAGCGGGGAGCTCCTACAATGAGCAGTTCTTC. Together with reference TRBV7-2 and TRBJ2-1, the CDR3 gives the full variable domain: GAGVSQSPSNKVTEKGKDVELRCDPISGHTALYWYRQSLGQGLEFLIYFQGNSAPDKSGLPSDRFSAERTGGSVSTLTIQRTQQEDSAVYLCASSWQSGLAGSSYNEQFFGPGTRLTVL.

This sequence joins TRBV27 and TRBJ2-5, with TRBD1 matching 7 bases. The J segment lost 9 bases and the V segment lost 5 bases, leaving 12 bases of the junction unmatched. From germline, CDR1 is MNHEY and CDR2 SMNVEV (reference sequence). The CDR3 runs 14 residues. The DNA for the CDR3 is TGTGCCAGCAGTCCCCGGACAGGATGGGTAGCCCAGTACTTC. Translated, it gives CASSPRTGWVAQYF.

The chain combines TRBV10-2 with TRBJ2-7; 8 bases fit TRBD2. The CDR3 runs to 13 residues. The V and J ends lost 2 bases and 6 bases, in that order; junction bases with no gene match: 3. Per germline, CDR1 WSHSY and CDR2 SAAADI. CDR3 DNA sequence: TGCGCCAGCAGTGAGGGCGGGGGGTTCGAGCAGTACGTC. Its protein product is CASSEGGGFEQYV.

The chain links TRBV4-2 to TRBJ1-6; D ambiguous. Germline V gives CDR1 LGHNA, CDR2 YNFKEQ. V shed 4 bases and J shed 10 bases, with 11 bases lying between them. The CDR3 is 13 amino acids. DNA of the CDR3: TGTGCCAGCAGCCCCGAGGCGAGGTCACCCCTCCACTTT. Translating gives CASSPEARSPLHF.

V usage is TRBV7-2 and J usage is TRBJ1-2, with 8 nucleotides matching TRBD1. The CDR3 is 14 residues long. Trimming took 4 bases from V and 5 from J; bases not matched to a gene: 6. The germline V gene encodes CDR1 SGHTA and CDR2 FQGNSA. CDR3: CASSSRTGWYGYTF. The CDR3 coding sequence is TGTGCCAGCAGCTCTCGGACAGGGTGGTATGGCTACACCTTC.

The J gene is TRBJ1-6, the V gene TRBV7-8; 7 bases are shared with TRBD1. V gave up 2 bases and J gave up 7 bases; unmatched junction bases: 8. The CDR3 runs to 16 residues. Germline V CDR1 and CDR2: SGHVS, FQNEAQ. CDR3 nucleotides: TGTGCCAGCAGCTTAAGGGGACAGTCGGGGAATTCACCCCTCCACTTT. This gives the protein CASSLRGQSGNSPLHF. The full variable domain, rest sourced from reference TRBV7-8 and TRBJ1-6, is GAGVSQSPRYKVAKRGQDVALRCDPISGHVSLFWYQQALGQGPEFLTYFQNEAQLDKSGLPSDRFFAERPEGSVSTLKIQRTQQEDSAVYLCASSLRGQSGNSPLHFGNGTRLTVT.

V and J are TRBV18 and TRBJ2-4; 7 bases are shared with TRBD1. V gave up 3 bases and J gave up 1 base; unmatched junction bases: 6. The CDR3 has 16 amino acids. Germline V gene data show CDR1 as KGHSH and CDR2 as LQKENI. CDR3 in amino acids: CASSPGQTVAKNIQYF. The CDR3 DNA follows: TGTGCCAGCTCACCGGGACAGACAGTGGCCAAAAACATTCAGTACTTC.

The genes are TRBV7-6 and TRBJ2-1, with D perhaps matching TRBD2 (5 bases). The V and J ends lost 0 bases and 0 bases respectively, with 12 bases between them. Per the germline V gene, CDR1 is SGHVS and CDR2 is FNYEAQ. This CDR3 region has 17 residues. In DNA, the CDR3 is TGTGCCAGCAGCTTAGCGTCTAGCCTTAGCTCCTACAATGAGCAGTTCTTC. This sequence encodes CASSLASSLSSYNEQFF.

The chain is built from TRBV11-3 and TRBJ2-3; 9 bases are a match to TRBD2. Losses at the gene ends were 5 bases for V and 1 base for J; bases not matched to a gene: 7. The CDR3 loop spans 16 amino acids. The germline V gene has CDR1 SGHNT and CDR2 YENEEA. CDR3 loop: CASSRNSGGRTDTQYF. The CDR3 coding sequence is TGTGCCAGCAGCCGAAATAGCGGGGGACGCACAGATACGCAGTATTTT.

The DNA for the CDR3 is TGTGCCAGCAGTATTGGGGTACCCACAGCGGGGTTGGTTACGCAGTATTTT. Amino acid sequence: CASSIGVPTAGLVTQYF. The rearrangement uses TRBV27 and TRBJ2-3; 7 bases agree with TRBD2. J was trimmed by 8 bases and V by 5 bases; bases with no gene match: 19. Germline CDR1 reads MNHEY; CDR2 reads SMNVEV (reference sequence). The CDR3 extends over 17 amino acids.

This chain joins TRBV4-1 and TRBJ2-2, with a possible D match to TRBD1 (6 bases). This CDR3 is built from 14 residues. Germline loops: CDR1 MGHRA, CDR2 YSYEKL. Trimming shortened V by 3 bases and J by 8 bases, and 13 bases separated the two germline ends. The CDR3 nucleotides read TGCGCCAGCAGCCACCCGGGACAAGGGGGGGAGCTGTTTTTT. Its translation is CASSHPGQGGELFF.

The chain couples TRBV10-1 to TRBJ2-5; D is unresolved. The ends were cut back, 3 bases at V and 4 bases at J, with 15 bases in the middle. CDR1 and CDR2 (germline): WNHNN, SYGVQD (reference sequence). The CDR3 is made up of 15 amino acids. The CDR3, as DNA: TGCGCCAGCAGTGAAAACGACAACTCGGGAGAGACCCAGTACTTC. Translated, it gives CASSENDNSGETQYF.

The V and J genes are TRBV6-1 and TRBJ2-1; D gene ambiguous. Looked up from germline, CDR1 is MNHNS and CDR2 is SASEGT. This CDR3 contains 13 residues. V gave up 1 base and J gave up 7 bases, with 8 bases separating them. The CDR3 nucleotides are TGTGCCAGCAGTGAAGTGGTTAATAATGAGCAGTTCTTC. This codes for CASSEVVNNEQFF.

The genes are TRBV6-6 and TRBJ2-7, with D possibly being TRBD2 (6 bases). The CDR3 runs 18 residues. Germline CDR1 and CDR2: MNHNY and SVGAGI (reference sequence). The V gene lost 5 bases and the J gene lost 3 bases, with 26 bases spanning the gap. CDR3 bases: TGTGCCAGCAGTCCCCGCGCTGGTATTAGCGGAACCCTCTACGAGCAGTACTTC. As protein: CASSPRAGISGTLYEQYF.

The CDR3 spells CASSQTTSGGYEQYF. In DNA form, the CDR3 reads TGCGCCAGCAGCCAGACGACTAGCGGGGGGTACGAGCAGTACTTC. This chain connects TRBV4-1 to TRBJ2-7; 13 bases align to TRBD2. This CDR3 is 15 amino acids long. Germline loops: CDR1 MGHRA, CDR2 YSYEKL. Trimming cost V 3 bases and J 4 bases; bases outside gene matches: 3.

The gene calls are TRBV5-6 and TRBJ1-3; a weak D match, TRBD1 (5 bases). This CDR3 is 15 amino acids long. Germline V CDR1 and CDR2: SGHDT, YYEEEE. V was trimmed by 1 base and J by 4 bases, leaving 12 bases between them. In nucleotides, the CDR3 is TGTGCCAGCAGCTTGCAGGGCGCGCAAGGAAACACCATATATTTT. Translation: CASSLQGAQGNTIYF. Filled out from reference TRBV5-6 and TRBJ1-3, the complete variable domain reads DAGVTQSPTHLIKTRGQQVTLRCSPKSGHDTVSWYQQALGQGPQFIFQYYEEEERQRGNFPDRFSGHQFPNYSSELNVNALLLGDSALYLCASSLQGAQGNTIYFGEGSWLTVV.

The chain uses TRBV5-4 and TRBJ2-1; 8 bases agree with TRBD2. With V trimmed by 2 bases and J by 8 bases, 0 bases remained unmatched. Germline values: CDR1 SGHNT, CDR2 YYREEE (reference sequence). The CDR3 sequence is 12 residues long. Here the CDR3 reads CASSLAGDEQFF. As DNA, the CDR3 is TGTGCCAGCAGCTTAGCGGGGGATGAGCAGTTCTTC.

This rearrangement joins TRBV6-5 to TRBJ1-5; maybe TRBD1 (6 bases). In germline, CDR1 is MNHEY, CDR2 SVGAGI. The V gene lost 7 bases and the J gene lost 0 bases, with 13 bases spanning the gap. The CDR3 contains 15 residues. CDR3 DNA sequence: TGTGCCAGCATCGGGGGACACTATAGCAATCAGCCCCAGCATTTT. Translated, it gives CASIGGHYSNQPQHF.

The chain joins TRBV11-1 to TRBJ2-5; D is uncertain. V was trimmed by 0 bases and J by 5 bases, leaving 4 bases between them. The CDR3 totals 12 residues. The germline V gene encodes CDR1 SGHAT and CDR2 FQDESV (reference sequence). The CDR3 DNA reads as TGTGCCAGCAGCTTAGCCAAGGAGACCCAGTACTTC. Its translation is CASSLAKETQYF.

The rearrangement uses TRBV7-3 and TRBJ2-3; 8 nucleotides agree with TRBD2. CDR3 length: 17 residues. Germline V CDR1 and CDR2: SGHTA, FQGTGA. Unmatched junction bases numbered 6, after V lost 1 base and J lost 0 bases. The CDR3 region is CASSLIGGGRSTDTQYF. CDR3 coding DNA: TGTGCCAGCAGCTTAATAGGCGGGGGGCGTAGCACAGATACGCAGTATTTT.

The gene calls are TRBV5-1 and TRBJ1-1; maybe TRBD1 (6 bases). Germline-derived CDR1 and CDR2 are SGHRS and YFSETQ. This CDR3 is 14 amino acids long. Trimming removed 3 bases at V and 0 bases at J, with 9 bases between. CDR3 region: CASSYGQLNTEAFF. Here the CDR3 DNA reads TGCGCCAGCAGCTACGGACAGTTGAACACTGAAGCTTTCTTT.

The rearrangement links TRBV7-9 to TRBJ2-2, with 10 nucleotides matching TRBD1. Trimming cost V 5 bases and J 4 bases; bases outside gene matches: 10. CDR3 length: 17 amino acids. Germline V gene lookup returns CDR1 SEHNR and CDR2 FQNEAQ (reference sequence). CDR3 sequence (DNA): TGTGCCAGCAGCGGTATGCGGGGACAGGGGCTCACCGGGGAGCTGTTTTTT. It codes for CASSGMRGQGLTGELFF.

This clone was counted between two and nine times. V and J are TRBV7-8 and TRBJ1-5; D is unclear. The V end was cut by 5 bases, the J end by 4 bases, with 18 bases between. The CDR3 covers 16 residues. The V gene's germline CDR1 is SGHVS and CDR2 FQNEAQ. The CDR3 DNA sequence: TGTGCCAGCAGCCAGGAGACCGCAAACCCTAATCAGCCCCAGCATTTT. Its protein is CASSQETANPNQPQHF.

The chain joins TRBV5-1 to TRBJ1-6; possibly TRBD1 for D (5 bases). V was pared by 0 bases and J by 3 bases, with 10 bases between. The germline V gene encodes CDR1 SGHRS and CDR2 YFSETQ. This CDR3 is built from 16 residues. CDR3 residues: CASSLAGGIYNSPLHF. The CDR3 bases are TGCGCCAGCAGCTTGGCCGGGGGGATCTATAATTCACCCCTCCACTTT.

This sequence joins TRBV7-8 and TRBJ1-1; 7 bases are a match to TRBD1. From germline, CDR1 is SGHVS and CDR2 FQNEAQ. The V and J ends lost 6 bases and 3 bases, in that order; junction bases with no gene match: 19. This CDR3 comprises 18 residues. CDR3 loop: CASRNLRQGLGYDTEAFF. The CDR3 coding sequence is TGTGCCAGCAGGAATCTTAGACAGGGCTTGGGATATGACACTGAAGCTTTCTTT. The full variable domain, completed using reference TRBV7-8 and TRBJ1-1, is GAGVSQSPRYKVAKRGQDVALRCDPISGHVSLFWYQQALGQGPEFLTYFQNEAQLDKSGLPSDRFFAERPEGSVSTLKIQRTQQEDSAVYLCASRNLRQGLGYDTEAFFGQGTRLTVV.

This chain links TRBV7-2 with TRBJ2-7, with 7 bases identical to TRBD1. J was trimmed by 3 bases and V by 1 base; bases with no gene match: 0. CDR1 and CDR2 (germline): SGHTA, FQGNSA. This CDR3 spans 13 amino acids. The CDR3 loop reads CASSLDRGYEQYF. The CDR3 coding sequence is TGTGCCAGCAGCTTAGACAGGGGCTACGAGCAGTACTTC. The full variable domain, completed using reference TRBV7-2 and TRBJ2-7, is GAGVSQSPSNKVTEKGKDVELRCDPISGHTALYWYRQSLGQGLEFLIYFQGNSAPDKSGLPSDRFSAERTGGSVSTLTIQRTQQEDSAVYLCASSLDRGYEQYFGPGTRLTVT.

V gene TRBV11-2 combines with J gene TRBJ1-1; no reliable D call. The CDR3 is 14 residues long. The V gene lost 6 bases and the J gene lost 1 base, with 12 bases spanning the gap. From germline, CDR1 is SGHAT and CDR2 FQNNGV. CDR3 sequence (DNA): TGTGCCAGCAGTTTACGGACGGCGAACACTGAAGCTTTCTTT. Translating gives CASSLRTANTEAFF.